The source of this T cell receptor beta chain is a study of T cell responses to AZD1222 COVID-19 vaccine. A remark on this clone: Its antigen is undetermined.

Profiled with immunoSEQ multiplex PCR; TCRdb holds only in-frame clones, not every one. The sample records about 150,000 clones, approximately 85% being singletons. General study points: Compared with day 0, the breadth and depth of the Spike-specific TCR repertoire rose significantly after two doses of AZD1222. Variant regions that are unmutated are reportedly the target of nearly half of spike-specific TCRs. Females outnumbered males among donors, who were mostly white British; clonal diversity was possibly underestimated.

The CDR3 sequence is 13 residues long. V lost 0 bases to trimming and J lost 5 bases, with 7 bases between them. From germline, CDR1 is KGHSH and CDR2 LQKENI. This clonotype originated in an adult in good health. The V call is TRBV18, the J call TRBJ1-1; D is unclear. Specimen: peripheral blood, collected on day 0 of AZD1222 vaccination. CDR3 region: CASSPPVRTEAFF. The CDR3 DNA follows: TGTGCCAGCTCACCACCAGTTAGGACTGAAGCTTTCTTT.